This T cell receptor beta chain was captured in a study of blood T cell repertoires in COVID-19. Study overall: Acute and convalescent COVID-19 samples came from the United States, Italy and Spain.

Assay used: immunoSEQ multiplex PCR; TCRdb lists only in-frame clones, some missing. In the table there are approximately 300,000 clones, about four fifths of which are singletons. The V and J ends lost 2 bases and 3 bases respectively, with 19 bases between them. The CDR3 extends over 17 amino acids. From germline, CDR1 is MNHNS and CDR2 SASEGT. This receptor was obtained from a woman aged 45-65 years with acute or convalescent COVID-19. The material sequenced was peripheral blood. V usage is TRBV6-1 and J usage is TRBJ1-2; D might be TRBD1 (6 bases). DNA for the CDR3: TGTGCCAGCAGTGAAAAGATTGCAGGGGCGGGGGACTATGGCTACACCTTC. Protein product: CASSEKIAGAGDYGYTF.